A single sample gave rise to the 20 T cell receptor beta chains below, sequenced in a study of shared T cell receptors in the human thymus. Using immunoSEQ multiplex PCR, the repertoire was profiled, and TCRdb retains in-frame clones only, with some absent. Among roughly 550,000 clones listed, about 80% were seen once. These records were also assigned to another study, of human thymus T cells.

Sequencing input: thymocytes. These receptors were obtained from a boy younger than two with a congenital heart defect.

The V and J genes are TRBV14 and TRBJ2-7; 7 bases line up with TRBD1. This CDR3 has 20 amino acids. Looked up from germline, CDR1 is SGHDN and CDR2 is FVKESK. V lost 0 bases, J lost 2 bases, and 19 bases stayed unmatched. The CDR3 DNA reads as TGTGCCAGCAGCCAAGATCGGGCAGGGGGTATAACTAGAGAAACCTACGAGCAGTACTTC. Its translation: CASSQDRAGGITRETYEQYF.

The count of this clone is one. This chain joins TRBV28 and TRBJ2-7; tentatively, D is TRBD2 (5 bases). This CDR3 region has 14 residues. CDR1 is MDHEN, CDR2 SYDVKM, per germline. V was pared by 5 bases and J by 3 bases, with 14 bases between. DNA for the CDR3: TGTGCCAGCAGTAAGGGCGGACTGCTCTACGAGCAGTACTTC. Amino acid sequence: CASSKGGLLYEQYF.

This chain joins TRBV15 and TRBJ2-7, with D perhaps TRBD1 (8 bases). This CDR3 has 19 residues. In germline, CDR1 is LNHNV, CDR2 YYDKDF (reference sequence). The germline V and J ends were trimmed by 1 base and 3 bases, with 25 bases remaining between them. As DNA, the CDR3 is TGTGCCACCAGCAGAGGCCAGGCAGGGGGCTCACTAGCGTTCTACGAGCAGTACTTC. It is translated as CATSRGQAGGSLAFYEQYF.

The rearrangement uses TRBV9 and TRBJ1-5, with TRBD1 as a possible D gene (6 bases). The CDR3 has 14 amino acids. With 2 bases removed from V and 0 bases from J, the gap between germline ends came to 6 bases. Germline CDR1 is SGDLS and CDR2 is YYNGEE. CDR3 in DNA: TGTGCCAGCAGCGTGGACAGTAGCAATCAGCCCCAGCATTTT. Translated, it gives CASSVDSSNQPQHF.

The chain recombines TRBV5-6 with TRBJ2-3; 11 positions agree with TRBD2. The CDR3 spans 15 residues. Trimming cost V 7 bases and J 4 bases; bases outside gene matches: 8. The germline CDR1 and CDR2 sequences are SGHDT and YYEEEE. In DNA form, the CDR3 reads TGTGCCAGCGGTCTTCTAGCGGGAGGAGCAGATACGCAGTATTTT. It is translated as CASGLLAGGADTQYF.

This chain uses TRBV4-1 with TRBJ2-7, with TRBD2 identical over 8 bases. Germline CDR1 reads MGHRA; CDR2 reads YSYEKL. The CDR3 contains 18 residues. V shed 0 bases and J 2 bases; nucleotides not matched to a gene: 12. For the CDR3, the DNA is TGCGCCAGCAGCCAAGATCTCACCCTAGCGGGCCCTACCTACGAGCAGTACTTC. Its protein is CASSQDLTLAGPTYEQYF.

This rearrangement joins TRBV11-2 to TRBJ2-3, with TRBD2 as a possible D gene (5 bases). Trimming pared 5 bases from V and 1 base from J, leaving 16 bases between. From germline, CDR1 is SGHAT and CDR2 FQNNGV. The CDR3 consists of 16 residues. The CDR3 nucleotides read TGTGCCAGCAGCCCGAGGGCCATGGGAGGCACAGATACGCAGTATTTT. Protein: CASSPRAMGGTDTQYF.

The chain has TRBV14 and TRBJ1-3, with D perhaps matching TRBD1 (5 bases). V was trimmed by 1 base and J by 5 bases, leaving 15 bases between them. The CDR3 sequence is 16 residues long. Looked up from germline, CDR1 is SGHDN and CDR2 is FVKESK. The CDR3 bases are TGTGCCAGCAGCCAAGTTCGGCGGGGGTGTCGAAACACCATATATTTT. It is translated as CASSQVRRGCRNTIYF.

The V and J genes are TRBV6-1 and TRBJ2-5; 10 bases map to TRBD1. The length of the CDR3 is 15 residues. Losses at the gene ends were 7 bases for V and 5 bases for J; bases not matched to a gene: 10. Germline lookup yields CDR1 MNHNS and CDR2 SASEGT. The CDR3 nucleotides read TGTGCCAGCACCCCCCGGGGGACAGGGGACGAGACCCAGTACTTC. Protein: CASTPRGTGDETQYF.

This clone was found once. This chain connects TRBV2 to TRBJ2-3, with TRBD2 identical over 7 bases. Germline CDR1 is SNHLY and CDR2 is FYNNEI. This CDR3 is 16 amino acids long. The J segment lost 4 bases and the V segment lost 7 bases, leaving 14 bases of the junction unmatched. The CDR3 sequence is CASNEREIVGPDTQYF. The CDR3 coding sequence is TGTGCCAGCAATGAGCGGGAAATTGTGGGACCAGATACGCAGTATTTT.

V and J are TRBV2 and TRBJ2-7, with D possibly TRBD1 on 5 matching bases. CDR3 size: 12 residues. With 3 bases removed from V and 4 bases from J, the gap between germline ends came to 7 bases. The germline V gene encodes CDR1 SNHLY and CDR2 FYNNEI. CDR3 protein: CASSDRAYEQYF. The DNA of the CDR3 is TGTGCCAGCAGTGACAGGGCATACGAGCAGTACTTC. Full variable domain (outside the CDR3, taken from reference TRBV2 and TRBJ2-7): EPEVTQTPSHQVTQMGQEVILRCVPISNHLYFYWYRQILGQKVEFLVSFYNNEISEKSEIFDDQFSVERPDGSNFTLKIRSTKLEDSAMYFCASSDRAYEQYFGPGTRLTVT.

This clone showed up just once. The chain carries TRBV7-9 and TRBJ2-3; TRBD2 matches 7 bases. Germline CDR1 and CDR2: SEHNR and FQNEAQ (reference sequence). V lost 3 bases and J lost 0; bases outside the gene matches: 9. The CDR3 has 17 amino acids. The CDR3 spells CASSFQRDPGSTDTQYF. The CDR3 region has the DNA TGTGCCAGCAGCTTTCAGCGGGACCCGGGTAGCACAGATACGCAGTATTTT.

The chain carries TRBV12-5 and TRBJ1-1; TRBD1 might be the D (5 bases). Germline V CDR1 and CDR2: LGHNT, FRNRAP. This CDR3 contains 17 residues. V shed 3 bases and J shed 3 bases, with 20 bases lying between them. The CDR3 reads CASGFYGATARDTEAFF. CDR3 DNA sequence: TGTGCTAGTGGTTTCTATGGGGCCACCGCTCGGGACACTGAAGCTTTCTTT.

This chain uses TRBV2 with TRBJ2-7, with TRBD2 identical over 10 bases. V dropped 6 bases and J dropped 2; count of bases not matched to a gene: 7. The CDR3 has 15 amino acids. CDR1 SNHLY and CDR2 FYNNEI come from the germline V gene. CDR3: CASRATLAGAYEQYF. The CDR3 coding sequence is TGTGCCAGCAGGGCCACCCTAGCGGGAGCCTACGAGCAGTACTTC.

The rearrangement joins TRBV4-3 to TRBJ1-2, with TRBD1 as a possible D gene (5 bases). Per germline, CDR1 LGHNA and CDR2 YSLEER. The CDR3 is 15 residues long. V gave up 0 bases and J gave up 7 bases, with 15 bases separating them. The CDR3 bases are TGCGCCAGCAGCCAAGATTCCGGGGACTTTTGTGGCTACACCTTC. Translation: CASSQDSGDFCGYTF.

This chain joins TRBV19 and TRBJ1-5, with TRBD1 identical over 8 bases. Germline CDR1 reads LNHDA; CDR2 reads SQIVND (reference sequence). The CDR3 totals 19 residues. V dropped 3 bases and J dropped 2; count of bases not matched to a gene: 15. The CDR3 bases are TGTGCCAGTAGTATCGCGGACAGGGAGTTAACGTTGGGCAATCAGCCCCAGCATTTT. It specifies CASSIADRELTLGNQPQHF.

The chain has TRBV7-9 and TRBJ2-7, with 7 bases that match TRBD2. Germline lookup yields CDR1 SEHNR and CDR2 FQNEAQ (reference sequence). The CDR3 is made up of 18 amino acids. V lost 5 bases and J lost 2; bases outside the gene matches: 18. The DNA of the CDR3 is TGTGCCAGCAGCCTCTGGGGAGGGGCGGGAGAAACCCCCTACGAGCAGTACTTC. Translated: CASSLWGGAGETPYEQYF.

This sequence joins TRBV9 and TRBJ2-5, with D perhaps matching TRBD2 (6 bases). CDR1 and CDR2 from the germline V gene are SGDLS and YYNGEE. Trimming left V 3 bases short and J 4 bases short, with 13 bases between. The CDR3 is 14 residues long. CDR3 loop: CASSGSGGSETQYF. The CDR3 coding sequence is TGTGCCAGCAGCGGCAGTGGGGGGTCAGAGACCCAGTACTTC. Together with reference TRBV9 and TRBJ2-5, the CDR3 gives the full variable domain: DSGVTQTPKHLITATGQRVTLRCSPRSGDLSVYWYQQSLDQGLQFLIQYYNGEERAKGNILERFSAQQFPDLHSELNLSSLELGDSALYFCASSGSGGSETQYFGPGTRLLVL.

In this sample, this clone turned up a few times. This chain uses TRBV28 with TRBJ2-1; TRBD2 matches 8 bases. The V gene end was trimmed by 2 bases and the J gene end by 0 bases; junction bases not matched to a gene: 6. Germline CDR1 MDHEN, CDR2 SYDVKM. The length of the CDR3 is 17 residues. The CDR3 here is CASSLGGLVSSYNEQFF. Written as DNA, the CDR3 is TGTGCCAGCAGTTTAGGGGGACTAGTTAGCTCCTACAATGAGCAGTTCTTC.

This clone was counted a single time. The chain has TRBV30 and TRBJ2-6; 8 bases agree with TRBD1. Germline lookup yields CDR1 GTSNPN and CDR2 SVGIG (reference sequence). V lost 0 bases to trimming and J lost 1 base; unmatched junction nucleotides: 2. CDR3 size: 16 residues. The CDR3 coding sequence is TGTGCCTGGAGTGTAGGGACAGGTTCTGGGGCCAACGTCCTGACTTTC. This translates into CAWSVGTGSGANVLTF.